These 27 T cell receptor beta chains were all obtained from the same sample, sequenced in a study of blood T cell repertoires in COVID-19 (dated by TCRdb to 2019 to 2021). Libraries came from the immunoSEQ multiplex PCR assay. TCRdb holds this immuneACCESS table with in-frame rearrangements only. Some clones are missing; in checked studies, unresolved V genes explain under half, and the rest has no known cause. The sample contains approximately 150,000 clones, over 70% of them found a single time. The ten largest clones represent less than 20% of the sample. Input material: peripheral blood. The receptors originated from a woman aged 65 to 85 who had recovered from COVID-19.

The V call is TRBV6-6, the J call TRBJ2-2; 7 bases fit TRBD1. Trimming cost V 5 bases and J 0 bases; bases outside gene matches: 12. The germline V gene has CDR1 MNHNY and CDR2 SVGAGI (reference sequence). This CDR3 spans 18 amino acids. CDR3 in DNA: TGTGCCAGCAGTCGCGAGGGTCCCGGGACAGCGAACACCGGGGAGCTGTTTTTT. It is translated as CASSREGPGTANTGELFF.

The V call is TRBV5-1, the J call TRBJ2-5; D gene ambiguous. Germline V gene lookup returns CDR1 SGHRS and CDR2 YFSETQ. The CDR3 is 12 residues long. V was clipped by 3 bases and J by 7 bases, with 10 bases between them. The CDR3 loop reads CASSSTIGTQYF. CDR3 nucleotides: TGCGCCAGCAGCTCAACCATCGGGACCCAGTACTTC.

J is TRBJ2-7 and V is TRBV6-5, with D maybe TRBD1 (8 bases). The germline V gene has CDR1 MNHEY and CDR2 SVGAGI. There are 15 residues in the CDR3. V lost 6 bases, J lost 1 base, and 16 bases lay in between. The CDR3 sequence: CASSGQGGGSYEQYF. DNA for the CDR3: TGTGCCAGCAGCGGACAGGGAGGGGGGTCCTACGAGCAGTACTTC.

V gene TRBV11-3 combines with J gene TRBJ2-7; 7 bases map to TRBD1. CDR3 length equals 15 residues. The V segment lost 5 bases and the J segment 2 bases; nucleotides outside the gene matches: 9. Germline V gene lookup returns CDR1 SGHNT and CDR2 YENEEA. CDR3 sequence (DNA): TGTGCCAGCAGCCCGAGAGGGGGCAGGGCCTACGAGCAGTACTTC. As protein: CASSPRGGRAYEQYF.

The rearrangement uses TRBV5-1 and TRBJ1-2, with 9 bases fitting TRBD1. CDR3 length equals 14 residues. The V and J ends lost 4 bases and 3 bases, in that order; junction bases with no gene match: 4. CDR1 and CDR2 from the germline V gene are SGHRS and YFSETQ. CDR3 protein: CASSPGQGHYGYTF. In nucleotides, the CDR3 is TGCGCCAGCAGCCCTGGACAGGGGCACTATGGCTACACCTTC.

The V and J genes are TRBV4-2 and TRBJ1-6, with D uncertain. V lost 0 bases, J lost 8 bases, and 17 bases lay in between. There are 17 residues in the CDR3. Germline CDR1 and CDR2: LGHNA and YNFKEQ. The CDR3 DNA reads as TGTGCCAGCAGCCAAGAACTGCGGGGAGGGTTACATTCACCCCTCCACTTT. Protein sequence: CASSQELRGGLHSPLHF.

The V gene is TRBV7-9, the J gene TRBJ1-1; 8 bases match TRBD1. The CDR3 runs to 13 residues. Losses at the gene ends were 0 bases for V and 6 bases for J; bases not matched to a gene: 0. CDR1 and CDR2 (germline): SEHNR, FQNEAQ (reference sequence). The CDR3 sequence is CASSLAGQAEAFF. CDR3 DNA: TGTGCCAGCAGCTTAGCGGGACAGGCTGAAGCTTTCTTT.

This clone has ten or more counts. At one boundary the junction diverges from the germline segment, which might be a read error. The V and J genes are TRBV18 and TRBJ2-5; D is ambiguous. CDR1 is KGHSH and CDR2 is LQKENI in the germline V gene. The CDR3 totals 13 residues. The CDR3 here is CASSPPAKETQYF. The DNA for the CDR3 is TGTGCCAGCTCACCACCGGCCAAAGAAACCCAGTACTTC.

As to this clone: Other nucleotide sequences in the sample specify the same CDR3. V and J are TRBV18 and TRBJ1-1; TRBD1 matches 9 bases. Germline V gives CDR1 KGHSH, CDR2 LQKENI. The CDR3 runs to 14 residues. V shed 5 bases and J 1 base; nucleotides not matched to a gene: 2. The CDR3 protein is CASSLGQGNTEAFF. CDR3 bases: TGTGCCAGCTCATTGGGACAGGGGAACACTGAAGCTTTCTTT.

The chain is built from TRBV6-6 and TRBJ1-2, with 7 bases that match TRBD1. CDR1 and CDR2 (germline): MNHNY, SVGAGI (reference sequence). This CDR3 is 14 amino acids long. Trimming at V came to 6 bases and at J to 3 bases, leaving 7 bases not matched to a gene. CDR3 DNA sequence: TGTGCCAGCAGACCAACAGGGGCCTACTATGGCTACACCTTC. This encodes CASRPTGAYYGYTF.

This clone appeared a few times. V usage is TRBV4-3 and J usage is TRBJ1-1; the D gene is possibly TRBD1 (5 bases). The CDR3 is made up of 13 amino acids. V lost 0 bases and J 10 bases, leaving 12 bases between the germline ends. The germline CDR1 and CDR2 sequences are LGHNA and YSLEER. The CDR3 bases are TGCGCCAGCAGCCAAGAACAGGCCCTGGGAGCTTTCTTT. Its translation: CASSQEQALGAFF.

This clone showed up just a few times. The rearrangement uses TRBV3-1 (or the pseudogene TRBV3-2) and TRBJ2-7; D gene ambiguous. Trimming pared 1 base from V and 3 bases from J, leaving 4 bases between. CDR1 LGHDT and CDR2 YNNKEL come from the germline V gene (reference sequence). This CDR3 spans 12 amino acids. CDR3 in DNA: TGTGCCAGCAGCCAAGCACTCTACGAGCAGTACTTC. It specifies CASSQALYEQYF.

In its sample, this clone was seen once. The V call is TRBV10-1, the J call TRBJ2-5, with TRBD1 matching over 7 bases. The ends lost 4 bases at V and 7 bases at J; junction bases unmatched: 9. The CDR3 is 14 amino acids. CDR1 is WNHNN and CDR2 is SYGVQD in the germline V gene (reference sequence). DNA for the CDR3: TGCGCCAGCAGTGGAGGGACCCCAGGGGGGACCCAGTACTTC. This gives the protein CASSGGTPGGTQYF.

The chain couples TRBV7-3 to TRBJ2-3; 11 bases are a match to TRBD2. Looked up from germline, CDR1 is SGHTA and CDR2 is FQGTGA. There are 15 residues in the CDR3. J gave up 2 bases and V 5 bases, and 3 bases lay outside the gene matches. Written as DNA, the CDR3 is TGTGCCAGCAGCCCACTAGCGGGAGCCACAGATACGCAGTATTTT. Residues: CASSPLAGATDTQYF. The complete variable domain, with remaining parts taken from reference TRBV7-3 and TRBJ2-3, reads GAGVSQTPSNKVTEKGKYVELRCDPISGHTALYWYRQSLGQGPEFLIYFQGTGAADDSGLPNDRFFAVRPEGSVSTLKIQRTERGDSAVYLCASSPLAGATDTQYFGPGTRLTVL.

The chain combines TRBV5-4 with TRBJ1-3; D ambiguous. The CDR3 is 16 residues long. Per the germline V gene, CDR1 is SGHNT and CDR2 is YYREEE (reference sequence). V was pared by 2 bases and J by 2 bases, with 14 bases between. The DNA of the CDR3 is TGTGCCAGCAGCTTATCCCCGCCAGAGGCTGGAAACACCATATATTTT. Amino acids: CASSLSPPEAGNTIYF.

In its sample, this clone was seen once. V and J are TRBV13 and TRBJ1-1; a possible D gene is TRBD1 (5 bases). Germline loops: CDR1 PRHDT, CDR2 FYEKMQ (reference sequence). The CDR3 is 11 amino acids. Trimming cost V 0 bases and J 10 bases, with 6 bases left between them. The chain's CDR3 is CASSLGGGAFF. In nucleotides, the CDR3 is TGTGCCAGCAGCTTAGGCGGGGGAGCTTTCTTT.

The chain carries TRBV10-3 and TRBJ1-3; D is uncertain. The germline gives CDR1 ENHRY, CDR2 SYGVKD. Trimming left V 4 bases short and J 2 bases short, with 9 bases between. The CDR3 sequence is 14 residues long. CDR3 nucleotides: TGTGCCATCAGTGTTGGGCAGGCTGGAAACACCATATATTTT. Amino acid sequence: CAISVGQAGNTIYF.

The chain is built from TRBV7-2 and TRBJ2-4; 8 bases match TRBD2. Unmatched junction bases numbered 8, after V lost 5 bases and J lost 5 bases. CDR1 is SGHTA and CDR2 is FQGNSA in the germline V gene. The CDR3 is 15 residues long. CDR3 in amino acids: CASSPRGAGENIQYF. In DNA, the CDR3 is TGTGCCAGCAGCCCCCGAGGAGCGGGGGAAAACATTCAGTACTTC.

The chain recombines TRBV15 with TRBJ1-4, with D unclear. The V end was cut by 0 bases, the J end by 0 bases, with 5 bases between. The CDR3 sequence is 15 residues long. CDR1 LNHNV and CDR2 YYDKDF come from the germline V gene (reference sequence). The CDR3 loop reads CATSRDGPTNEKLFF. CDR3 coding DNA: TGTGCCACCAGCAGAGATGGGCCAACTAATGAAAAACTGTTTTTT.

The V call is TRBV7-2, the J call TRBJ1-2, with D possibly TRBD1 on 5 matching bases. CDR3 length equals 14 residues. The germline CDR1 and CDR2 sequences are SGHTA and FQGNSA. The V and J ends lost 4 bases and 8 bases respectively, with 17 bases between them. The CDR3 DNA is TGTGCCAGCAGCTCCACCCCGGGGGGAGAGGGCTACACCTTC. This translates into CASSSTPGGEGYTF. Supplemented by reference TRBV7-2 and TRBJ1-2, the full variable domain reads GAGVSQSPSNKVTEKGKDVELRCDPISGHTALYWYRQSLGQGLEFLIYFQGNSAPDKSGLPSDRFSAERTGGSVSTLTIQRTQQEDSAVYLCASSSTPGGEGYTFGSGTRLTVV.

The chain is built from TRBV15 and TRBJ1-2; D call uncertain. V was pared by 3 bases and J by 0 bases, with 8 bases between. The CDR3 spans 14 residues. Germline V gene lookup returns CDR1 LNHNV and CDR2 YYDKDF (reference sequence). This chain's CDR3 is CATSSIEANYGYTF. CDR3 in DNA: TGTGCCACCAGCAGTATCGAGGCTAACTATGGCTACACCTTC.

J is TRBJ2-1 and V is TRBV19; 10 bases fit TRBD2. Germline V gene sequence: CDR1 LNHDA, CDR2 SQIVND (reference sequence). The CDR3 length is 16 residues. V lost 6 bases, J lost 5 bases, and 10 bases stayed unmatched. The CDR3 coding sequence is TGTGCCAGTAGCCCCACACAGCGGGGGGGGGACAATGAGCAGTTCTTC. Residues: CASSPTQRGGDNEQFF.

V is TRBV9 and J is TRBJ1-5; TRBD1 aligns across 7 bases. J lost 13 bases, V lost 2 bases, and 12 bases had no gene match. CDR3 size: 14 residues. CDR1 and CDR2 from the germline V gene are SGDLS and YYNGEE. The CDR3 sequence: CASSVGSWDSGQHF. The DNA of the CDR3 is TGTGCCAGCAGCGTCGGTTCGTGGGACAGCGGTCAGCATTTT.

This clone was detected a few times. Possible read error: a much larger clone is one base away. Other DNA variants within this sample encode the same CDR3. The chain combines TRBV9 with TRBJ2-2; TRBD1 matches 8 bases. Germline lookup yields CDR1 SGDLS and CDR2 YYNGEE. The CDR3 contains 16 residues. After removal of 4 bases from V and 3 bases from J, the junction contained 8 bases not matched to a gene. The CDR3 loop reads CASSPQGTGYTGELFF. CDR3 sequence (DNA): TGTGCCAGCAGCCCCCAGGGGACAGGATACACCGGGGAGCTGTTTTTT.

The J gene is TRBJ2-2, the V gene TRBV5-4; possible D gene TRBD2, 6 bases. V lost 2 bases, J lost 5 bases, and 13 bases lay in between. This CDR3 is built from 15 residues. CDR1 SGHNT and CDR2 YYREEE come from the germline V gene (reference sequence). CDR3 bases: TGTGCCAGCAGCTTTGGGGGGAGCGGGACCGGGGAGCTGTTTTTT. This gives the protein CASSFGGSGTGELFF.

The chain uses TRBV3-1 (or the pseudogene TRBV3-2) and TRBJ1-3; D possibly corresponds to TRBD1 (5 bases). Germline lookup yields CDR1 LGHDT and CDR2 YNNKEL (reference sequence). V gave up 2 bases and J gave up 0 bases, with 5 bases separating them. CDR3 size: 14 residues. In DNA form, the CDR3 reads TGTGCCAGCAGCCAACAGGGCTCTGGAAACACCATATATTTT. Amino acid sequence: CASSQQGSGNTIYF.

The CDR3 nucleotides are TGTGCCAGCAGCCCTAGAATGCCTGGGAGCCGCTATGGCTACACCTTC. It yields the protein CASSPRMPGSRYGYTF. The gene calls are TRBV3-1 (or the pseudogene TRBV3-2) and TRBJ1-2, with D hard to call. The length of the CDR3 is 16 residues. Per the germline V gene, CDR1 is LGHDT and CDR2 is YNNKEL (reference sequence). V was shortened by 4 bases and J by 4 bases, with 19 bases between the two germline ends.